This T cell receptor (beta chain) was sequenced during a study of T cells in localized non-small cell lung cancer. The study's findings and limits: Uninvolved neighboring lung showed the greatest T cell clonality, exceeding tumor.

Trimming removed 4 bases from V and 1 base from J, with 10 bases in between. This CDR3 is 15 amino acids long. Looked up from germline, CDR1 is SEHNR and CDR2 is FQNEAQ (reference sequence). Some clones are missing from TCRdb's copy, which holds only in-frame ones; the method was immunoSEQ multiplex PCR. In the table there are more than 15,000 clones, approximately 90% of which are singletons. Concerning this clone itself: The antigen is unknown.

The starting material was peripheral blood, obtained before any cancer treatment. The sequence was obtained from a male donor older than 55 with stage II squamous cell lung carcinoma. The chain joins TRBV7-9 to TRBJ2-2; D gene uncertain. The DNA for the CDR3 is TGTGCCAGCAGCTCCCCCATTAGGAACACCGGGGAGCTGTTTTTT. This sequence encodes CASSSPIRNTGELFF.